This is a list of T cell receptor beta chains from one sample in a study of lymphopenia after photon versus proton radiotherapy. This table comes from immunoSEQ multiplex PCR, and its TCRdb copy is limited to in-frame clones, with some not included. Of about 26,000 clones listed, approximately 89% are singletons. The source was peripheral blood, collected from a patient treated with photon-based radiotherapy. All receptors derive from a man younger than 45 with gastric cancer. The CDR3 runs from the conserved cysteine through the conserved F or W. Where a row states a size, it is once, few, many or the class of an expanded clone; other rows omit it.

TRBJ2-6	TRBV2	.	CARGIGVSGANVLTF
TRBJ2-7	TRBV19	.	CASSPQSGQNGEQYF
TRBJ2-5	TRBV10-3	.	CAISVSRQETQYF
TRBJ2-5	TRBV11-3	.	CASSLVVGLEAHTQETQYF
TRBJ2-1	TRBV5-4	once	CASSRDRSSYNEQFF
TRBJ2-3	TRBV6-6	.	CASSYRGQTTDTQYF
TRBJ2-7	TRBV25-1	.	CASSEFKGIHEQYF
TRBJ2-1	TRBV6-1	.	CAEQGDGEQFF
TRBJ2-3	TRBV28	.	CASERSGNTDTQYF
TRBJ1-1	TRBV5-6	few	CASSLIGVNTEAFF
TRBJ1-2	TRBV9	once	CASSVGGTAQNYGYTF
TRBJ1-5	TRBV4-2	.	CASSQPGGYQPQHF
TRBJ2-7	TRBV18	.	CASSPGANYEQYF
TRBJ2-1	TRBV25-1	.	CASSAGSYNEQFF
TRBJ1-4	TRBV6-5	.	CASSSDRDEKLFF
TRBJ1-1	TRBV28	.	CASRLLKDRGRVMAFF
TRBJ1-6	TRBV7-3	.	CASSLLGQASNSPLHF
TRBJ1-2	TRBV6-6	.	CASSWGDSDASYTF
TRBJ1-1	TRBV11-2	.	CASSFGTNTEAFF
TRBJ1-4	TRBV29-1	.	CSVEGQGGEKLFF
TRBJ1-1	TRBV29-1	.	CSGVNTEAFF
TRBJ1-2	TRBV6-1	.	CASRERQGYYGYTF
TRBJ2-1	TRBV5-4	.	CASSLVALAGSSYNEQFF
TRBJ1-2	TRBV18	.	CASSPPTENGYTF
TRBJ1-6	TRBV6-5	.	CASTTFGVLHF
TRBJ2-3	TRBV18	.	CASSPTGTSGGSDTQYF
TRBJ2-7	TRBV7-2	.	CASSLQLAYEQYF
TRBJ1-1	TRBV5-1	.	CASSTTGGANTEAFF
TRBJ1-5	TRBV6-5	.	CASSLDRDNQPQHF
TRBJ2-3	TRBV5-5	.	CASSTLGRIGTDTQYF
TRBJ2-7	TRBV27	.	CASSPNRGQPSYEQYF
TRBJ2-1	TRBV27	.	CASSLRPLGLADSYNEQFF
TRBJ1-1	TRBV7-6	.	CASSLFDGAEAFF
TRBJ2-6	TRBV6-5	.	CASSYRTDSGANVLTF
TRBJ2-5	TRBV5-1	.	CASKLGTGHSPRETQYF
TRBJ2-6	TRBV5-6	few	CASSSRGGSGANVLTF
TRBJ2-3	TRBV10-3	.	CAIKFALGDTQYF
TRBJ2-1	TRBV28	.	CASSSGTSGSYNEQFF
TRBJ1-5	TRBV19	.	CASSTIQGLGNQPQHF
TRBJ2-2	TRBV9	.	CASSVGTNTGELFF
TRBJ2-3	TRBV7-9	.	CASRDSEDTQYF
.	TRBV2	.	CASTPYLGQTSYEQYF
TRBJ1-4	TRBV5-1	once	CASSRDATQGVSEKLFF
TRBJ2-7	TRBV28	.	CASRLSGERSYEQYF
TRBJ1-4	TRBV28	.	CASNRDRGFEKLFF
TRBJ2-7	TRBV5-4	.	CASSTLAGASSYEQYF
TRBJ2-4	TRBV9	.	CASSARLTGLEAKNIQYF
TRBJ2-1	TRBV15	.	CATGLAGSYNEQFF
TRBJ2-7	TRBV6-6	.	CASRSDTSYEQYF
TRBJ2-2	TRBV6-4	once	CASSDGEGLAGVENTGELFF
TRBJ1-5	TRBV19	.	CASSIEWQSGQPQHF
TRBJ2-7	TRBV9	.	CASSVASGGAYEQYF
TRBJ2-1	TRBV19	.	CATASAANEQFF
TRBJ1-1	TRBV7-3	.	CASSLHGSTEAFF
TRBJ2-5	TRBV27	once	CASRVGLLGETQYF
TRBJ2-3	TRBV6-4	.	CASSQTGGTTDTQYF
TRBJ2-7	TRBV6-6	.	CASSYAFEQYF